This TCR beta chain was recorded in a study of graft-versus-host responses after intestinal transplantation. This clone has just a few counts. Its cognate antigen is unknown. Only in-frame clones appear in the TCRdb table, and some are missing; sequencing was by immunoSEQ multiplex PCR. The repertoire has 95,000 to 130,000 clones, 90% of them found once; the top ten carry about 0.18%. This clonotype originated in a human donor who received an intestinal transplant. The sequences come from unstimulated CD4+ T cells sorted from spleen or lymph node cells, collected before intestinal transplant.

The CDR3 reads CASSVDVRSGNTIYF. The CDR3 coding sequence is TGTGCCAGCAGCGTTGACGTTAGGAGCGGAAACACCATATATTTT. This chain uses TRBV6-1 with TRBJ1-3; D call uncertain. Germline V gene lookup returns CDR1 MNHNS and CDR2 SASEGT. Deletions cut 6 bases from V and 4 bases from J, with 16 bases between. The CDR3 is 15 amino acids.